The clone carrying this TCR beta chain was counted many times. Each single cDNA molecule received a unique molecular identifier. In TCRdb, the 5' RACE reads were re-called with MiXCR into one record per CDR3 protein. The sample records about 40,000 distinct CDR3 sequences, about 8% being singletons. Trimming took 5 bases from V and 0 from J, leaving 13 bases between them. The CDR3 contains 15 residues. Germline-derived CDR1 and CDR2 are SGHVS and FNYEAQ. The data derive from a study of early T cells in non-severe SARS-CoV-2 infection. The V call is TRBV7-6, the J call TRBJ2-5; no clear D. This sample comprised whole blood, obtained at baseline. This clonotype was sampled from an adult who was a healthcare worker with PCR-confirmed SARS-CoV-2 infection or an uninfected control (not recorded which). CDR3 nucleotide sequence: TGTGCCAGCAGCCCAGGACGGGTGTACCAAGAGACCCAGTACTTC. It translates to CASSPGRVYQETQYF.